These 10 T cell receptor beta chains came from one sample sequenced in a study of T cells in Graves' hyperthyroidism and ophthalmopathy. RNA transcripts provided the source from which TCR beta CDR3 regions were amplified. The HTBI set primed first-round TCR CDR3 RT-PCR. TCRdb recomputed calls from the multiplex PCR reads with MiXCR, one row per CDR3 protein. Found here are more than 300,000 distinct CDR3 sequences, about 15% of them singletons; the top ten hold 11%. Sequenced material: blood. These receptors were collected from a woman between 55 and 75 years old with Graves' hyperthyroidism.

The chain is built from TRBV6-2 or TRBV6-3 and TRBJ1-4; no firm D call. The CDR3 is 12 amino acids. V was trimmed by 4 bases and J by 6 bases, leaving 6 bases between them. CDR1 and CDR2 from the germline V gene are MNHEY and SVGEGT. The CDR3: CASSLRYEKLFF. CDR3 nucleotides: TGTGCCAGCAGTTTGCGCTATGAAAAACTGTTTTTT.

In its sample, this clonotype was seen a few times. One end of the junction fails to match germline, which may point to a read error. CDR3 sequence reads: CASSEKTAEALF. For the CDR3, the DNA is TGTGCCAGCAGCGAAAAGACAGCTGAAGCTCTCTTT. V usage is TRBV6-1 and J usage is TRBJ1-1; a weak D match, TRBD1 (5 bases). CDR3 length equals 12 residues. Germline CDR1 reads MNHNS; CDR2 reads SASEGT.

The J gene is TRBJ2-1, the V gene TRBV20-1, with D hard to call. Germline CDR1 is DFQATT and CDR2 is SNEGSKA (reference sequence). The CDR3 is 16 amino acids. V lost 3 bases to trimming and J lost 7 bases, with 22 bases between them. The CDR3 is CSASGMAQSRRNEQFF. In DNA, the CDR3 is TGCAGTGCTAGTGGGATGGCACAGAGTAGGCGGAATGAGCAGTTCTTC.

This clonotype occurred many times. The chain employs TRBV6-1 and TRBJ1-2, with a possible D match to TRBD1 (6 bases). Germline V gene data show CDR1 as MNHNS and CDR2 as SASEGT. The V end was cut by 7 bases, the J end by 2 bases, with 14 bases between. The CDR3 spans 14 residues. CDR3 sequence: CASTLATGNYGYTF. In DNA form, the CDR3 reads TGTGCCAGCACCCTAGCTACAGGGAACTATGGCTACACCTTC.

Only a few counts were recorded for this clonotype. The rearrangement joins TRBV19 to TRBJ1-1, with no clear D. Trimming removed 6 bases at V and 3 bases at J, with 17 bases between. Per the germline V gene, CDR1 is LNHDA and CDR2 is SQIVND (reference sequence). The CDR3 covers 15 residues. The DNA of the CDR3 is TGTGCCAGTAGAACCGCCACTCGCGGGGACACTGAAGCTTTCTTT. It yields the protein CASRTATRGDTEAFF.

This chain joins TRBV12-3 or TRBV12-4 and TRBJ2-1; 8 bases line up with TRBD1. The V segment lost 8 bases and the J segment 12 bases; nucleotides outside the gene matches: 6. The CDR3 runs to 11 residues. CDR3 DNA: TGTGCCAGCGGTGCCGGGACAGGGCAGTTCTTC. Encoded protein: CASGAGTGQFF.

There are many counts of this clonotype. The CDR3 protein is CASSIVSNTEAFF. As DNA, the CDR3 is TGTGCCAGTAGTATTGTCAGTAACACTGAAGCTTTCTTT. This chain uses TRBV19 with TRBJ1-1; D is undetermined. The CDR3 runs 13 residues. The V end lost 3 bases, the J end lost 2 bases, and 7 bases lay between the germline ends. The germline CDR1 and CDR2 sequences are LNHDA and SQIVND (reference sequence).

This clonotype was seen only a few times. The chain combines TRBV3-1 with TRBJ2-2; D may be TRBD2 (5 bases). The ends were cut back, 4 bases at V and 8 bases at J, with 17 bases in the middle. From germline, CDR1 is LGHDT and CDR2 YNNKEL (reference sequence). The CDR3 totals 15 residues. In nucleotides, the CDR3 is TGTGCCAGCAGCCTTGGAGAGTCATCGGGAGGGGAGCTGTTTTTT. This sequence encodes CASSLGESSGGELFF.

This clonotype showed up just a few times. The rearrangement joins TRBV24-1 to TRBJ2-5, with D unresolved. Trimming removed 8 bases at V and 3 bases at J, with 9 bases between. The CDR3 totals 12 residues. Germline CDR1 reads KGHDR; CDR2 reads SFDVKD. CDR3 sequence reads: CATMGGEETQYF. The CDR3 DNA is TGTGCCACCATGGGTGGCGAAGAGACCCAGTACTTC.

This clonotype was observed many times. The rearrangement joins TRBV12-3 or TRBV12-4 to TRBJ1-1; D is perhaps TRBD1 (5 bases). This CDR3 spans 14 amino acids. Deletions cut 5 bases from V and 7 bases from J, with 17 bases between. CDR3 sequence: CASSPPRDSVEAFF. The CDR3 coding sequence is TGTGCCAGCAGTCCGCCCAGGGATTCGGTTGAAGCTTTCTTT.